The present T cell receptor beta chain was sequenced within a study of blood T cell repertoires in COVID-19. The assay was immunoSEQ multiplex PCR, and TCRdb's table has in-frame clones only and misses some. The data show roughly 90,000 clones, roughly 80% seen once. The germline V gene has CDR1 SGDLS and CDR2 YYNGEE. V trimming: 6 bases; J trimming: 9 bases; junction bases outside the gene matches: 16. This CDR3 is built from 16 residues. This sequence was found in a woman aged 80 or over with active or convalescent COVID-19. The chain is built from TRBV9 and TRBJ2-1; 9 bases fit TRBD2. The sample taken for sequencing was peripheral blood. The CDR3: CASNHKGGRAYSEQFF. In DNA, the CDR3 is TGTGCCAGCAATCATAAGGGCGGGAGGGCCTATAGTGAGCAGTTCTTC.